Given below is one TCR beta chain in context. This clonotype was detected only a few times. Its specific antigen is unknown. Per-base quality was not reported, and no clone a single base away is much larger than it. This entry belongs to a study of CD8 T cells in ankylosing spondylitis (dated by TCRdb to about 2017). Notes on the research overall: The study profiled T cell receptor beta repertoires in healthy donors and ankylosing spondylitis patients to find disease-linked TCR variants. The whole study cohort included 108 healthy donors and 20 to 30 ankylosing spondylitis patients. Peripheral blood samples were taken, and synovial fluid was additionally collected from ankylosing spondylitis patients. The study at large found these results: In peripheral blood, the disease-linked clones were found at relatively low frequencies and had a CD8+ phenotype. A TCR beta motif made up of several highly homologous amino acid variants appeared to be characteristic of blood from ankylosing spondylitis patients. Some TCR beta motif variants had previously been reported in synovial fluid and blood of reactive arthritis patients, which suggested common disease-initiation mechanisms. Significant enrichment of the disease-linked clones was reported in matched synovial fluid samples from ankylosing spondylitis patients.

Instrument used: Illumina HiSeq 2500. Quantitative 5'-RACE with molecular barcodes was used to prepare TCR beta libraries. In the original analysis: A new computational method based on a probabilistic model of VDJ rearrangement was used to identify disease-linked TCR variants. TCRdb handled the public reads itself, with Q25 trimming in fastp and clone calling in MiXCR, and kept productive beta chains. Rows are combined by CDR3 protein, so each entry shows the most common genes and DNA. For this entry, the V and J calls and clone size follow TCRdb and not the study's own pipeline. The sample includes some 800,000 distinct CDR3 sequences, with roughly 10% observed a single time. The ten largest clones add up to 0.51% of the sample. The CDR1 and CDR2 encoded by the germline V gene are SGHTA and FQGNSA. At the junction V is shortened by 5 bases and J by 3 bases, with 11 bases in between. Inclusive of the bounding cysteine and phenylalanine, the CDR3 is 14 residues long. The DNA shown is the 42-base CDR3, in frame from base 1.

The chain employs TRBV7-2 and TRBJ1-3, with no confidently assigned D gene. This sequence originates from a male donor with ankylosing spondylitis. Specimen: blood, either unsorted or a sorted T cell fraction (not recorded which). The DNA sequence is given as TGTGCCAGCAGCCCACTTCAAGTTGGAAACACCATATATTTT. Its protein reads: CASSPLQVGNTIYF.